Below, 5 T cell receptor beta chains from the same sample are listed, as sequenced in a study of identical twins. TCRdb passed the 5' RACE reads through MiXCR, listing each CDR3 protein once. The sample yields hundreds of thousands of distinct CDR3 sequences, under 9% seen once. The sample also formed part of further work on yellow fever vaccine responses in identical twins.

The sample comprised PBMCs. The receptors originated from a woman aged 18-30 years in good health.

In this sample, this clonotype turned up a few times. The chain uses TRBV28 and TRBJ2-4; D gene unclear. Germline V CDR1 and CDR2: MDHEN, SYDVKM. V dropped 8 bases and J dropped 3 bases, with 5 bases sitting between them. The CDR3 sequence is 11 residues long. The CDR3 sequence is CASLYKNIQYF. The DNA for the CDR3 is TGTGCCAGCTTATACAAAAACATTCAGTACTTC.

In its sample, this clonotype was seen a few times. The chain has TRBV2 and TRBJ2-4, with D possibly matching TRBD2 (5 bases). The CDR3 runs 16 residues. Between the trimmed V and J ends, which lost 1 base and 8 bases, there was a span of 18 bases. Germline CDR1 and CDR2: SNHLY and FYNNEI. The chain's CDR3 is CASSEEEAGLVYIQYF. The CDR3 DNA is TGTGCCAGCAGTGAAGAGGAGGCAGGACTGGTTTACATTCAGTACTTC.

This clonotype was picked up many times. J is TRBJ1-6 and V is TRBV7-3; no definite D call. The CDR3 sequence is 13 residues long. From germline, CDR1 is SGHTA and CDR2 FQGTGA. V lost 8 bases and J lost 10, with 15 bases in between. The CDR3 nucleotides are TGTGCCAGCGGCCTGACGGCCGACTCACCCCTCCACTTT. Protein product: CASGLTADSPLHF.

This clonotype occurred a few times. The genes are TRBV28 and TRBJ2-5, with 10 bases matching TRBD1. The V and J ends lost 6 bases and 0 bases, in that order; junction bases with no gene match: 4. Looked up from germline, CDR1 is MDHEN and CDR2 is SYDVKM. CDR3 length equals 15 residues. CDR3 bases: TGTGCCAGCAGCACGACAGGGGGCTACCAAGAGACCCAGTACTTC. Protein: CASSTTGGYQETQYF.

CDR3 in amino acids: CASSTLGLAGGKNIQYF. The CDR3 region has the DNA TGTGCCAGCAGTACCCTCGGACTAGCGGGCGGGAAAAACATTCAGTACTTC. The chain joins TRBV28 to TRBJ2-4, with 11 bases identical to TRBD2. The CDR3 is 17 amino acids. Germline-derived CDR1 and CDR2 are MDHEN and SYDVKM. V was pared by 5 bases and J by 4 bases, with 10 bases of the junction left unmatched.